What follows are 19 T cell receptor beta chains derived from one specimen sequenced in a study of post-analysis software for immune sequencing data. These receptors lack a known antigen. Study-wide points: Elevated frequency relative to controls characterized several TRBV segments in patients, TRBV5-6, TRBV5-1 and TRBV20-1 among them.

cDNA libraries of TCR beta carried unique molecular identifiers. TCRdb reanalysed the PCR reads using MiXCR and keeps one entry per CDR3 protein. The sample records over 700,000 distinct CDR3 sequences, 25% to 30% being singletons. What was sequenced was blood. The receptors derive from a girl between 10 and 17 years old with multiple sclerosis.

V gene TRBV7-9 combines with J gene TRBJ2-1; perhaps TRBD2 as D (7 bases). CDR1 and CDR2 (germline): SEHNR, FQNEAQ (reference sequence). V was trimmed by 5 bases and J by 14 bases, leaving 19 bases between them. CDR3 length equals 13 residues. For the CDR3, the DNA is TGTGCCAGCAGCCCCCAGGTGGGGGGGCCGGAGTTCTTC. It translates to CASSPQVGGPEFF.

This clonotype has just a few counts. This chain uses TRBV5-6 with TRBJ2-1; 8 bases align to TRBD2. The CDR3 has 14 residues. Germline-derived CDR1 and CDR2 are SGHDT and YYEEEE. Germline trimming cut 5 bases from V and 9 bases from J; bases unmatched to any gene: 10. The CDR3 region has the DNA TGTGCCAGCAGATATACCGGGAGGGGAGTTGAGCAGTTCTTC. This gives the protein CASRYTGRGVEQFF. Complete variable domain (other parts from reference TRBV5-6 and TRBJ2-1): DAGVTQSPTHLIKTRGQQVTLRCSPKSGHDTVSWYQQALGQGPQFIFQYYEEEERQRGNFPDRFSGHQFPNYSSELNVNALLLGDSALYLCASRYTGRGVEQFFGPGTRLTVL.

The chain combines TRBV9 with TRBJ2-7, with 13 bases that match TRBD2. The CDR3 sequence is 14 residues long. From germline, CDR1 is SGDLS and CDR2 YYNGEE. J was trimmed by 7 bases and V by 3 bases; bases with no gene match: 4. As DNA, the CDR3 is TGTGCCAGCAGCGAGACGGGACTAGCGGGGGAGCAGTACTTC. As protein: CASSETGLAGEQYF.

V and J are TRBV5-1 and TRBJ1-4; 9 bases agree with TRBD1. J gave up 7 bases and V 4 bases, and 11 bases lay outside the gene matches. Per germline, CDR1 SGHRS and CDR2 YFSETQ. The CDR3 is 16 residues long. CDR3 protein: CASSPTPGQGREKLFF. The CDR3 DNA is TGCGCCAGCAGCCCGACCCCGGGACAGGGACGTGAAAAACTGTTTTTT.

This clonotype was picked up a small number of times. Written as DNA, the CDR3 is TGCAGTGCCTCCCCCCTCGGACAGGGCGATTACGAGCAGTACTTC. This gives the protein CSASPLGQGDYEQYF. This chain connects TRBV20-1 to TRBJ2-7; 8 bases are shared with TRBD1. After removal of 6 bases from V and 4 bases from J, the junction contained 14 bases not matched to a gene. This CDR3 has 15 residues. Germline CDR1 DFQATT, CDR2 SNEGSKA (reference sequence).

This clonotype came up a few times. The chain has TRBV27 and TRBJ2-1; perhaps TRBD1 as D (6 bases). The V gene's germline CDR1 is MNHEY and CDR2 SMNVEV (reference sequence). CDR3 length: 13 residues. The V gene lost 10 bases and the J gene lost 4 bases, with 14 bases spanning the gap. CDR3: CANRDKEYNEQFF. In DNA, the CDR3 is TGTGCCAACCGGGACAAGGAGTACAATGAGCAGTTCTTC.

This clonotype was recorded a few times. V gene TRBV6-2 or TRBV6-3 combines with J gene TRBJ2-1, with TRBD2 identical over 9 bases. The J segment lost 0 bases and the V segment lost 6 bases, leaving 6 bases of the junction unmatched. In germline, CDR1 is MNHEY, CDR2 SVGEGT. CDR3 length: 16 residues. CDR3 sequence (DNA): TGTGCCAGCAGCCGGACTAGCGTGAGCTCCTACAATGAGCAGTTCTTC. The encoded protein is CASSRTSVSSYNEQFF.

As for this clonotype: A read error may be the cause here, since a much bigger clone is one base away. This sequence joins TRBV20-1 and TRBJ1-5; D unresolved. Germline V lookup: CDR1 DFQATT, CDR2 SNEGSKA (reference sequence). CDR3 length equals 12 residues. Here the CDR3 reads CSARRSNRPQHF. The DNA of the CDR3 is TGCAGTGCTAGACGCAGCAATCGGCCCCAGCATTTT.

This sequence joins TRBV6-2 or TRBV6-3 and TRBJ1-2; the D is unclear. The V gene lost 4 bases and the J gene lost 9 bases, with 15 bases spanning the gap. Germline lookup yields CDR1 MNHEY and CDR2 SVGEGT. The CDR3 runs 13 residues. This chain's CDR3 is CASSSGIERSYTF. CDR3 sequence (DNA): TGTGCCAGCAGTTCGGGGATTGAGCGAAGCTACACCTTC.

This clonotype was detected a few times. This chain connects TRBV7-2 to TRBJ2-7; D remains ambiguous. V was cut by 0 bases and J by 6 bases, with 9 bases left in between. This CDR3 region has 13 residues. In germline, CDR1 is SGHTA, CDR2 FQGNSA. The CDR3 nucleotides are TGTGCCAGCAGCTTAGCTCTCCGTCTCGAGCAGTACTTC. This translates into CASSLALRLEQYF.

CDR3 residues: CSASGPPGGYEQYF. The DNA for the CDR3 is TGCAGTGCTAGCGGGCCGCCAGGGGGCTACGAGCAGTACTTC. This chain joins TRBV20-1 and TRBJ2-7; TRBD1 agrees at 7 bases. V lost 3 bases and J lost 3; bases outside the gene matches: 8. The V gene's germline CDR1 is DFQATT and CDR2 SNEGSKA (reference sequence). The CDR3 runs to 14 residues.

The chain couples TRBV20-1 to TRBJ1-5, with D tentatively TRBD1 (5 bases). The ends were cut back, 6 bases at V and 4 bases at J, with 16 bases in the middle. The CDR3 has 14 residues. Germline CDR1 is DFQATT and CDR2 is SNEGSKA (reference sequence). CDR3 protein: CSALLGRSNQPQHF. In nucleotides, the CDR3 is TGCAGTGCCCTGTTGGGGCGGTCGAATCAGCCCCAGCATTTT.

This clonotype was observed at least ten times. The CDR3 DNA follows: TGTGCCAGCAGCCCCGCAGGGTCAGAGACCCAGTACTTC. This sequence encodes CASSPAGSETQYF. The chain employs TRBV11-2 and TRBJ2-5; a weak D match, TRBD1 (5 bases). This CDR3 spans 13 amino acids. The germline V gene encodes CDR1 SGHAT and CDR2 FQNNGV. Trimming pared 5 bases from V and 4 bases from J, leaving 11 bases between.

The genes are TRBV29-1 and TRBJ2-3; 9 bases map to TRBD2. Losses at the gene ends were 4 bases for V and 2 bases for J; bases not matched to a gene: 4. Germline assignment: CDR1 SQVTM and CDR2 ANQGSEA. The length of the CDR3 is 14 residues. The CDR3 DNA follows: TGCAGCGTTGGACTAGCGGATTTCACAGATACGCAGTATTTT. This gives the protein CSVGLADFTDTQYF.

The V gene is TRBV5-1, the J gene TRBJ2-4; D is possibly TRBD1 (5 bases). Germline V gene sequence: CDR1 SGHRS, CDR2 YFSETQ. Trimming shortened V by 2 bases and J by 8 bases, and 11 bases separated the two germline ends. CDR3 length: 13 amino acids. The CDR3 coding sequence is TGCGCCAGCAGCTTCCAGGGTGCGGACATTCAGTACTTC. It specifies CASSFQGADIQYF.

The chain's CDR3 is CASSEGQGSGNTIYF. CDR3 sequence (DNA): TGTGCCAGCAGTGAAGGGCAGGGCTCTGGAAACACCATATATTTT. This chain joins TRBV2 and TRBJ1-3; TRBD1 is a possible D gene (5 bases). V lost 1 base to trimming and J lost 0 bases, with 7 bases between them. The CDR3 extends over 15 amino acids. Per the germline V gene, CDR1 is SNHLY and CDR2 is FYNNEI. Together with reference TRBV2 and TRBJ1-3, the CDR3 gives the full variable domain: EPEVTQTPSHQVTQMGQEVILRCVPISNHLYFYWYRQILGQKVEFLVSFYNNEISEKSEIFDDQFSVERPDGSNFTLKIRSTKLEDSAMYFCASSEGQGSGNTIYFGEGSWLTVV.

This clonotype has only a few counts. J is TRBJ2-3 and V is TRBV6-4; 11 bases are shared with TRBD2. Germline trimming cut 4 bases from V and 2 bases from J; bases unmatched to any gene: 5. Germline V lookup: CDR1 MRHNA, CDR2 SNTAGT. The CDR3 consists of 16 residues. CDR3 DNA: TGTGCCAGCAGTGTTCTAGCGGGGGGTGACACAGATACGCAGTATTTT. It is translated as CASSVLAGGDTDTQYF.

This clonotype was counted a few times. V usage is TRBV6-5 and J usage is TRBJ1-5; TRBD1 matches at 8 bases. This CDR3 has 14 amino acids. CDR1 is MNHEY, CDR2 SVGAGI, per germline. Trimming at V came to 6 bases and at J to 7 bases, leaving 8 bases not matched to a gene. The CDR3 DNA is TGTGCCAGCAGGAGACAGGGGAGTAAGCAGCCCCAGCATTTT. Its translation: CASRRQGSKQPQHF.

This clonotype was seen a few times. V usage is TRBV2 and J usage is TRBJ1-6; D is uncertain. V dropped 6 bases and J dropped 8 bases, with 14 bases sitting between them. The CDR3 contains 14 residues. Per the germline V gene, CDR1 is SNHLY and CDR2 is FYNNEI. This CDR3 is CASSTTASHSPLHF. The CDR3 DNA sequence: TGTGCCAGCAGCACGACCGCTTCGCATTCACCCCTCCACTTT.